This paragraph covers one T cell receptor (beta chain) sequence. The antigen is undetermined. Clones were sequenced by immunoSEQ multiplex PCR, and TCRdb holds only the in-frame ones, with some missing. In the table there are around 80,000 clones, 65% to 90% of which are singletons. The germline V gene encodes CDR1 SGHTA and CDR2 FQGNSA. Trimming left V 4 bases short and J 13 bases short, with 17 bases between. The CDR3 extends over 12 amino acids. This sample is part of a study of OX40 agonist ivuxolimab in advanced cancers. Study-wide points: At doses 0.1 to 3.0 mg/kg, CD4+ and CD8+ clones expanded. Antigen targets of the expanded peripheral T cells went undetermined. With doses of 0.1-3.0 mg/kg, partial responders showed among the lowest clonal expansion. Among T cells, CD8+ cells averaged more expanded clones than CD4+ cells.

The sequence was obtained from an adult with an advanced solid tumor such as melanoma, head and neck, liver or kidney cancer. The sample in question was CD4+ or CD8+ T cells sorted from blood, obtained in a trial of the OX40 agonist ivuxolimab. The V and J genes are TRBV7-2 and TRBJ2-7; D is perhaps TRBD2 (6 bases). The CDR3 coding sequence is TGTGCCAGCAGCTCGTCGCCCGGCGGGGAATACTTC. This codes for CASSSSPGGEYF.